The 24 T cell receptor beta chains given below trace back to one sample, sequenced in a study of shared clonotypes between healthy human individuals (TCRdb year 2020). The library came from the immunoSEQ multiplex PCR assay. The source is immuneACCESS, and TCRdb retained only in-frame sequences with V and J called. Part of the clones is not carried over; for the studies checked, unresolved V genes explain less than half of this, and the remainder is unexplained. This sample lists roughly 200,000 clones; over 50% were detected once. The top ten clonotypes cover 8% to 13% of the sample. Material for sequencing was memory CD4+ T cells sorted from blood. The cell subset or site label of this sample denotes: CD45RA-negative fraction. Every receptor here comes from a young man in good health.

The CDR3 reads CASSLVAHLAGARNEQFF. The CDR3 region has the DNA TGTGCCAGCAGCTTAGTAGCCCACCTAGCGGGAGCCCGGAATGAGCAGTTCTTC. The chain couples TRBV11-2 to TRBJ2-1; 10 bases agree with TRBD2. Per the germline V gene, CDR1 is SGHAT and CDR2 is FQNNGV. V trimming: 1 base; J trimming: 7 bases; junction bases outside the gene matches: 13. The CDR3 loop spans 18 amino acids. Based on the CDR3 plus reference TRBV11-2 and TRBJ2-1, the full variable domain is EAGVAQSPRYKIIEKRQSVAFWCNPISGHATLYWYQQILGQGPKLLIQFQNNGVVDDSQLPKDRFSAERLKGVDSTLKIQPAKLEDSAVYLCASSLVAHLAGARNEQFFGPGTRLTVL.

The chain joins TRBV30 to TRBJ2-7; D not resolved. CDR3 length: 12 amino acids. Trimming removed 5 bases at V and 0 bases at J, with 8 bases between. Germline-derived CDR1 and CDR2 are GTSNPN and SVGIG (reference sequence). The CDR3 region is CAWAQSSYEQYF. The CDR3 nucleotides read TGTGCCTGGGCGCAGAGCTCCTACGAGCAGTACTTC.

The chain links TRBV11-2 to TRBJ2-1, with D perhaps TRBD2 (6 bases). Trimming stripped 6 bases from V and 0 bases from J, with 15 bases between. This CDR3 is built from 16 residues. CDR1 and CDR2 from the germline V gene are SGHAT and FQNNGV. The CDR3 is CASRAGRVHSYNEQFF. For the CDR3, the DNA is TGTGCCAGCAGGGCGGGACGGGTGCACTCCTACAATGAGCAGTTCTTC.

This clone came up once. This sequence joins TRBV9 and TRBJ1-2, with TRBD1 as a possible D gene (5 bases). Trimming left V 4 bases short and J 4 bases short, with 14 bases between. The CDR3 runs 14 residues. Germline lookup yields CDR1 SGDLS and CDR2 YYNGEE. In nucleotides, the CDR3 is TGTGCCAGCAGCCCGACCGGGACGGTCTATGGCTACACCTTC. Translated: CASSPTGTVYGYTF.

This clone showed up just a few times. This sequence joins TRBV9 and TRBJ2-5; D is uncertain. The length of the CDR3 is 14 residues. Germline V gene data show CDR1 as SGDLS and CDR2 as YYNGEE. V gave up 2 bases and J gave up 1 base, with 9 bases separating them. CDR3 amino acids: CASSVRPIQETQYF. CDR3 DNA sequence: TGTGCCAGCAGCGTTCGGCCAATCCAAGAGACCCAGTACTTC.

The chain joins TRBV19 to TRBJ1-5; 7 bases match TRBD1. CDR3 length: 16 residues. J was trimmed by 5 bases and V by 5 bases; bases with no gene match: 12. Germline lookup yields CDR1 LNHDA and CDR2 SQIVND (reference sequence). CDR3: CASSPPTDRVYQPQHF. CDR3 sequence (DNA): TGTGCCAGTAGTCCCCCCACCGACAGGGTGTATCAGCCCCAGCATTTT. The full variable domain, in which reference TRBV19 and TRBJ1-5 provide the parts outside the CDR3, is DGGITQSPKYLFRKEGQNVTLSCEQNLNHDAMYWYRQDPGQGLRLIYYSQIVNDFQKGDIAEGYSVSREKKESFPLTVTSAQKNPTAFYLCASSPPTDRVYQPQHFGDGTRLSIL.

The chain employs TRBV11-2 and TRBJ2-3, with no clear D. Germline V lookup: CDR1 SGHAT, CDR2 FQNNGV. The CDR3 is 15 amino acids. Trimming removed 3 bases from V and 5 bases from J, with 15 bases in between. CDR3: CASSLKAGWGDTQYF. The DNA of the CDR3 is TGTGCCAGCAGCTTGAAAGCCGGGTGGGGAGATACGCAGTATTTT. Together with reference TRBV11-2 and TRBJ2-3, the CDR3 gives the full variable domain: EAGVAQSPRYKIIEKRQSVAFWCNPISGHATLYWYQQILGQGPKLLIQFQNNGVVDDSQLPKDRFSAERLKGVDSTLKIQPAKLEDSAVYLCASSLKAGWGDTQYFGPGTRLTVL.

The chain employs TRBV4-3 and TRBJ2-1; D might be TRBD2 (6 bases). CDR3 size: 16 residues. The germline V and J ends were trimmed by 0 bases and 4 bases, with 13 bases remaining between them. Germline CDR1 LGHNA, CDR2 YSLEER. The CDR3 DNA follows: TGCGCCAGCAGCCAAGATTTCCGGGAGTGGTACAATGAGCAGTTCTTC. It translates to CASSQDFREWYNEQFF.

The chain links TRBV5-6 to TRBJ2-7; D perhaps matches TRBD2 (5 bases). Trimming cost V 0 bases and J 4 bases, with 17 bases left between them. This CDR3 contains 16 residues. CDR1 SGHDT and CDR2 YYEEEE come from the germline V gene. CDR3 sequence reads: CASSLVPLNSAYEQYF. In nucleotides, the CDR3 is TGTGCCAGCAGCTTGGTCCCTTTGAATAGCGCATACGAGCAGTACTTC.

This chain connects TRBV6-5 to TRBJ2-2; D is uncertain. The CDR3 extends over 12 amino acids. Germline loops: CDR1 MNHEY, CDR2 SVGAGI. Trimming cost V 5 bases and J 1 base, with 2 bases left between them. CDR3 nucleotides: TGTGCCAGCAGTCAGAACACCGGGGAGCTGTTTTTT. It codes for CASSQNTGELFF.

The rearrangement uses TRBV5-6 and TRBJ2-6; D not certain. Per the germline V gene, CDR1 is SGHDT and CDR2 is YYEEEE. The CDR3 has 16 residues. Trimming took off 1 base at V and 0 bases at J, with 8 bases between the two ends. CDR3: CASSLLGTSGANVLTF. CDR3 sequence (DNA): TGTGCCAGCAGCTTGCTCGGTACCTCTGGGGCCAACGTCCTGACTTTC.

In this sample, this clone turned up a few times. The CDR3 sequence is CASSLDRDNEQFF. In DNA form, the CDR3 reads TGTGCCAGCAGCTTGGACAGGGACAATGAGCAGTTCTTC. The J gene is TRBJ2-1, the V gene TRBV7-3, with 8 positions matching TRBD1. Germline CDR1 reads SGHTA; CDR2 reads FQGTGA. The CDR3 is 13 residues long. The V and J ends lost 3 bases and 5 bases, in that order; junction bases with no gene match: 0.

This chain joins TRBV6-6 and TRBJ2-7, with D uncertain. V was clipped by 7 bases and J by 6 bases, with 13 bases between them. The CDR3 is 12 amino acids. From germline, CDR1 is MNHNY and CDR2 SVGAGI (reference sequence). Here the CDR3 DNA reads TGTGCCAGCACCCAAGGGTCCAGCGAGCAGTACTTC. This codes for CASTQGSSEQYF.

Worth noting for this clone: The CDR3 end shows no conserved phenylalanine or tryptophan, and so a read error is likely. The limits of the CDR3 on the DNA are not certain, so only TCRdb's listed CDR3 is given. The chain couples TRBV20-1 to TRBJ2-3. The CDR3 has 10 residues if both end residues are counted. The V gene's germline CDR1 is DFQATT and CDR2 SNEGSKA (reference sequence). CDR3 residues: CSARDAIRLV.

The chain combines TRBV9 with TRBJ2-2; 7 nucleotides line up with TRBD2. Germline V gene sequence: CDR1 SGDLS, CDR2 YYNGEE. V gave up 0 bases and J gave up 6 bases; unmatched junction bases: 8. The CDR3 totals 16 residues. The CDR3 DNA follows: TGTGCCAGCAGCGTAGCTGCGGGGGTCTTCGCCGGGGAGCTGTTTTTT. Translated, it gives CASSVAAGVFAGELFF.

The V call is TRBV11-3, the J call TRBJ2-1; D may be TRBD2 (6 bases). Germline V lookup: CDR1 SGHNT, CDR2 YENEEA. Trimming removed 4 bases at V and 2 bases at J, with 9 bases between. The CDR3 runs to 14 residues. The CDR3 sequence is CASSSSAPYNEQFF. The CDR3, as DNA: TGTGCCAGCAGCTCTAGCGCTCCCTACAATGAGCAGTTCTTC.

DNA for the CDR3: TGTGCCAGCAGCTTAGGACAGGGGATTCCCTACGAGCAGTACTTC. Translation gives CASSLGQGIPYEQYF. The genes are TRBV5-5 and TRBJ2-7, with 9 bases aligning to TRBD1. The CDR3 runs to 15 residues. The J segment lost 2 bases and the V segment lost 2 bases, leaving 5 bases of the junction unmatched. The V gene's germline CDR1 is SGHKS and CDR2 YYEKEE (reference sequence). The whole variable domain, filled in from reference TRBV5-5 and TRBJ2-7, reads DAGVTQSPTHLIKTRGQQVTLRCSPISGHKSVSWYQQVLGQGPQFIFQYYEKEERGRGNFPDRFSARQFPNYSSELNVNALLLGDSALYLCASSLGQGIPYEQYFGPGTRLTVT.

The rearrangement joins TRBV19 to TRBJ2-1; D might be TRBD2 (6 bases). Germline lookup yields CDR1 LNHDA and CDR2 SQIVND (reference sequence). The CDR3 has 14 amino acids. V was pared by 8 bases and J by 0 bases, with 11 bases between. The CDR3 is CASDDGSSYNEQFF. CDR3 DNA: TGTGCCAGTGATGACGGGAGCTCCTACAATGAGCAGTTCTTC.

Concerning this clone itself: Other DNA variants within this sample encode the same CDR3. V usage is TRBV11-2 and J usage is TRBJ2-6; D is ambiguous. The CDR3 loop spans 13 amino acids. Trimming shortened V by 1 base and J by 4 bases, and 2 bases separated the two germline ends. Germline loops: CDR1 SGHAT, CDR2 FQNNGV. Here the CDR3 reads CASSLGGANVLTF. CDR3 nucleotides: TGTGCCAGCAGCTTAGGAGGGGCCAACGTCCTGACTTTC.

The gene calls are TRBV29-1 and TRBJ2-3, with TRBD2 identical over 9 bases. V lost 1 base and J lost 0; bases outside the gene matches: 5. Germline-derived CDR1 and CDR2 are SQVTM and ANQGSEA. The CDR3 totals 16 residues. The CDR3 DNA is TGCAGCGTTGAAGGGGCGAGCGGGAGGAGCACAGATACGCAGTATTTT. Residues: CSVEGASGRSTDTQYF.

CDR3 sequence reads: CASSLGQAGGLYEQYF. The CDR3 DNA sequence: TGTGCCAGCAGTTTAGGTCAAGCGGGAGGGCTCTACGAGCAGTACTTC. J is TRBJ2-7 and V is TRBV28, with 10 bases fitting TRBD2. CDR3 length equals 16 residues. Germline V gives CDR1 MDHEN, CDR2 SYDVKM. Trimming cost V 2 bases and J 3 bases; bases outside gene matches: 7.

V gene TRBV2 combines with J gene TRBJ2-3; TRBD2 matches at 8 bases. Germline-derived CDR1 and CDR2 are SNHLY and FYNNEI. This CDR3 comprises 17 residues. Losses at the gene ends were 8 bases for V and 4 bases for J; bases not matched to a gene: 17. The chain's CDR3 is CASQLTIAGRGADTQYF. CDR3 DNA sequence: TGTGCCAGCCAGTTGACGATAGCGGGAAGAGGGGCAGATACGCAGTATTTT.

This clone was detected a few times. The chain has TRBV18 and TRBJ1-2; weak D call: TRBD1 (5 bases). Germline V gene sequence: CDR1 KGHSH, CDR2 LQKENI. CDR3 length equals 15 residues. V dropped 2 bases and J dropped 8 bases, with 18 bases sitting between them. CDR3 in DNA: TGTGCCAGCTCACCAACCCGGGACCTTTCGGAAGGCTACACCTTC. It is translated as CASSPTRDLSEGYTF.

V usage is TRBV29-1 and J usage is TRBJ2-7; TRBD2 matches 11 bases. V shed 5 bases and J 0 bases; nucleotides not matched to a gene: 6. The CDR3 contains 15 residues. Per germline, CDR1 SQVTM and CDR2 ANQGSEA. The CDR3 here is CSVWGLADSSYEQYF. DNA of the CDR3: TGCAGCGTTTGGGGACTAGCGGACAGCTCCTACGAGCAGTACTTC.